The present entry profiles one T cell receptor (beta chain) with its context. This entry comes from a study of blood T cell repertoires in COVID-19. Overall study: Researchers got acute and convalescent COVID-19 samples from the United States, Italy and Spain.

The CDR3 has 14 amino acids. Trimming stripped 5 bases from V and 1 base from J, with 9 bases between. In germline, CDR1 is SNHLY, CDR2 FYNNEI. Per the study methods: Amplification from reference gene primers served as the basis for estimated nucleated cell counts. The repertoire was sequenced with immunoSEQ multiplex PCR; TCRdb's copy has only in-frame clones and lacks some. V, J and clone size are those of that table, while D and trimming were read from the DNA. The table lists 50,000 to 80,000 clones, about nine tenths of them singletons. Sequenced material: peripheral blood. This TCR derives from a woman aged 55-70 years with COVID-19, enrolled during active disease. The chain couples TRBV2 to TRBJ2-1; a weak D match, TRBD2 (6 bases). The CDR3 reads CASSRGTSYNEQFF. The CDR3 coding sequence is TGTGCCAGCAGTCGAGGGACTTCCTACAATGAGCAGTTCTTC. Based on the CDR3 plus reference TRBV2 and TRBJ2-1, the full variable domain is EPEVTQTPSHQVTQMGQEVILRCVPISNHLYFYWYRQILGQKVEFLVSFYNNEISEKSEIFDDQFSVERPDGSNFTLKIRSTKLEDSAMYFCASSRGTSYNEQFFGPGTRLTVL.